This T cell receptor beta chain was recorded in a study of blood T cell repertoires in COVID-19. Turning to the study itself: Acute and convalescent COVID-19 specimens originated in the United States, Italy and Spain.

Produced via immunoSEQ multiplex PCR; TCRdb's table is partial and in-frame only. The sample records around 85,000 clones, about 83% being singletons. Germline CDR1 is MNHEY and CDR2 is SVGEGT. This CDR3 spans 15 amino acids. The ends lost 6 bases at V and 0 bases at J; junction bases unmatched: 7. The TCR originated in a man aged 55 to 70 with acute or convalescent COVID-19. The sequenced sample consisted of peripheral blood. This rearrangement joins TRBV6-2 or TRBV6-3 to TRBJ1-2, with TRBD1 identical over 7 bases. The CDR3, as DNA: TGTGCCAGCAGCGAACAGGGGCGAGCTAACTATGGCTACACCTTC. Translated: CASSEQGRANYGYTF.